These 32 T cell receptor beta chains came from one sample sequenced in a study of cytomegalovirus exposure and HLA in healthy donors. PCR used 60 Vbeta primers and 13 Jbeta primers. Sequencing was performed with immunoSEQ multiplex PCR; in TCRdb, only in-frame clones are kept and a portion is missing. The sample lists fewer than 250,000 clones, around 75% occurring once. Material for sequencing was PBMCs. The receptors were gathered from a male donor in good health and CMV-seropositive.

The genes are TRBV20-1 and TRBJ2-1; 9 positions match TRBD2. Losses at the gene ends were 4 bases for V and 14 bases for J; bases not matched to a gene: 6. Germline-derived CDR1 and CDR2 are DFQATT and SNEGSKA (reference sequence). The CDR3 contains 11 residues. The CDR3 DNA sequence: TGCAGTGCTACCCTGGGACTAGCAGAGTTCTTC. This sequence encodes CSATLGLAEFF.

The chain is built from TRBV25-1 and TRBJ1-2; 10 bases agree with TRBD1. The CDR3 has 15 amino acids. The V segment lost 6 bases and the J segment 2 bases; nucleotides outside the gene matches: 6. Germline assignment: CDR1 MGHDK and CDR2 SYGVNS. This chain's CDR3 is CASSFPGQGNYGYTF. DNA of the CDR3: TGTGCCAGCAGCTTCCCGGGACAGGGGAACTATGGCTACACCTTC.

This clone was counted between two and nine times. The chain is built from TRBV6-1 and TRBJ1-2, with a possible D match to TRBD1 (6 bases). The CDR3 spans 12 residues. Per the germline V gene, CDR1 is MNHNS and CDR2 is SASEGT. V dropped 6 bases and J dropped 2 bases, with 7 bases sitting between them. The CDR3 DNA sequence: TGTGCCAGCAGCGACAGGAACTATGGCTACACCTTC. Protein: CASSDRNYGYTF.

The chain employs TRBV6-5 and TRBJ1-5; D is uncertain. Germline V gene lookup returns CDR1 MNHEY and CDR2 SVGAGI. The CDR3 totals 14 residues. V was shortened by 7 bases and J by 0 bases, with 10 bases between the two germline ends. CDR3 sequence (DNA): TGTGCCAGCAACGAGAATTATAGCAATCAGCCCCAGCATTTT. Protein sequence: CASNENYSNQPQHF.

The chain uses TRBV27 and TRBJ2-3, with TRBD1 matching 8 bases. J was trimmed by 1 base and V by 3 bases; bases with no gene match: 3. Germline lookup yields CDR1 MNHEY and CDR2 SMNVEV (reference sequence). The CDR3 length is 15 residues. CDR3 sequence (DNA): TGTGCCAGCAGTTTCAGGGGGCTGGGCACAGATACGCAGTATTTT. Protein product: CASSFRGLGTDTQYF.

CDR3 nucleotide sequence: TGTGCCAGCAGCACCGACAGGGCTATGAACACTGAAGCTTTCTTT. The encoded protein is CASSTDRAMNTEAFF. This chain uses TRBV7-3 with TRBJ1-1, with 7 bases identical to TRBD1. The V segment lost 5 bases and the J segment 0 bases; nucleotides outside the gene matches: 6. Germline CDR1 reads SGHTA; CDR2 reads FQGTGA. CDR3 length equals 15 residues.

The chain uses TRBV7-6 and TRBJ2-1, with 11 nucleotides matching TRBD2. Germline CDR1 and CDR2: SGHVS and FNYEAQ. With V trimmed by 1 base and J by 6 bases, 2 bases remained unmatched. The CDR3 has 15 residues. This CDR3 reads CASSLVSGRANEQFF. In DNA, the CDR3 is TGTGCCAGCAGCTTAGTTAGCGGGAGGGCCAATGAGCAGTTCTTC.

About this clone itself: This specimen includes other DNA sequences encoding the same CDR3. The chain is built from TRBV4-3 and TRBJ1-1; no reliable D call. The germline V and J ends were trimmed by 1 base and 4 bases, with 7 bases remaining between them. Germline lookup yields CDR1 LGHNA and CDR2 YSLEER. This CDR3 has 13 residues. As DNA, the CDR3 is TGCGCCAGCAGCCAAGTACGGGGCACTGAAGCTTTCTTT. This encodes CASSQVRGTEAFF.

J is TRBJ2-5 and V is TRBV5-4, with D possibly TRBD2 on 5 matching bases. Germline loops: CDR1 SGHNT, CDR2 YYREEE (reference sequence). The CDR3 is made up of 14 amino acids. V lost 0 bases and J lost 5, with 11 bases in between. The CDR3 DNA reads TGTGCCAGCAGCTTGGTGGGGTCGGGGGAGACCCAGTACTTC. It specifies CASSLVGSGETQYF.

The rearrangement joins TRBV5-8 to TRBJ2-7; D may be TRBD1 (5 bases). Trimming took off 0 bases at V and 4 bases at J, with 8 bases between the two ends. The CDR3 consists of 13 residues. CDR1 and CDR2 (germline): SGHTS, YDEGEE. DNA for the CDR3: TGTGCCAGCAGCTTGGCCAGGGCATACGAGCAGTACTTC. It codes for CASSLARAYEQYF.

The chain joins TRBV25-1 to TRBJ2-1; the match to TRBD2 covers 11 bases. J was trimmed by 2 bases and V by 3 bases; bases with no gene match: 0. The CDR3 covers 15 residues. Germline V CDR1 and CDR2: MGHDK, SYGVNS. The CDR3 region has the DNA TGTGCCAGCAGTGAGACTAGCGGGGCCTACAATGAGCAGTTCTTC. Amino acids: CASSETSGAYNEQFF.

This chain links TRBV28 with TRBJ1-4; D may be TRBD1 (6 bases). The V and J ends lost 2 bases and 2 bases respectively, with 12 bases between them. CDR1 and CDR2 from the germline V gene are MDHEN and SYDVKM. There are 16 residues in the CDR3. CDR3: CASSLNLQGTNEKLFF. CDR3 sequence (DNA): TGTGCCAGCAGTTTAAACCTTCAGGGGACTAATGAAAAACTGTTTTTT. Together with reference TRBV28 and TRBJ1-4, the CDR3 gives the full variable domain: DVKVTQSSRYLVKRTGEKVFLECVQDMDHENMFWYRQDPGLGLRLIYFSYDVKMKEKGDIPEGYSVSREKKERFSLILESASTNQTSMYLCASSLNLQGTNEKLFFGSGTQLSVL.

The chain couples TRBV20-1 to TRBJ2-5; D remains unclear. The CDR3 spans 10 residues. V lost 1 base and J 5 bases, leaving 2 bases between the germline ends. Germline V lookup: CDR1 DFQATT, CDR2 SNEGSKA (reference sequence). This chain's CDR3 is CSARAETQYF. CDR3 DNA: TGCAGTGCTAGAGCGGAGACCCAGTACTTC.

The chain employs TRBV6-1 and TRBJ2-7; 10 nucleotides agree with TRBD1. The CDR3 runs to 15 residues. CDR1 is MNHNS and CDR2 is SASEGT in the germline V gene. Germline trimming cut 6 bases from V and 2 bases from J; bases unmatched to any gene: 7. The CDR3 DNA follows: TGTGCCAGCAGCCTTCCGGGACAGGGGCCCTACGAGCAGTACTTC. Translation gives CASSLPGQGPYEQYF.

This clone was counted a few times. The genes are TRBV6-6 and TRBJ2-7; 7 bases match TRBD2. Germline V gives CDR1 MNHNY, CDR2 SVGAGI (reference sequence). The V segment lost 6 bases and the J segment 2 bases; nucleotides outside the gene matches: 4. This CDR3 spans 13 amino acids. The CDR3 DNA reads as TGTGCCAGCAGCCCCCGGGGGGCCTACGAGCAGTACTTC. It specifies CASSPRGAYEQYF.

The chain couples TRBV5-3 to TRBJ1-5, with no clear D. TRBV5-3 is flagged as an ORF with uncertain function. Trimming left V 4 bases short and J 8 bases short, with 13 bases between. The CDR3 totals 13 residues. CDR3 bases: TGTGCCAGAAGCACGACCGGGTTTAAGCCCCAGCATTTT. Its protein is CARSTTGFKPQHF.

This chain uses TRBV6-1 with TRBJ1-1; weak D call: TRBD1 (5 bases). With 2 bases removed from V and 11 bases from J, the gap between germline ends came to 15 bases. The length of the CDR3 is 13 residues. Germline V gene lookup returns CDR1 MNHNS and CDR2 SASEGT. This CDR3 reads CASSENRSRGAFF. DNA for the CDR3: TGTGCCAGCAGTGAAAATAGGTCCCGGGGGGCTTTCTTT.

This rearrangement joins TRBV6-5 to TRBJ1-5; no definite D call. The CDR3 covers 12 residues. Germline loops: CDR1 MNHEY, CDR2 SVGAGI. The V end lost 0 bases, the J end lost 9 bases, and 6 bases lay between the germline ends. The CDR3 here is CASSYSTGPQHF. The CDR3 bases are TGTGCCAGCAGTTACTCGACGGGGCCCCAGCATTTT.

This chain joins TRBV30 and TRBJ2-5, with unresolved D. There are 13 residues in the CDR3. Trimming removed 3 bases from V and 3 bases from J, with 11 bases in between. Germline assignment: CDR1 GTSNPN and CDR2 SVGIG (reference sequence). CDR3 in DNA: TGTGCCTGGAGCGCCGGGTCTGAAGAGACCCAGTACTTC. Translated: CAWSAGSEETQYF.

This clone was counted between two and nine times. V gene TRBV5-4 combines with J gene TRBJ2-1; 8 bases fit TRBD1. CDR3 length: 14 amino acids. The V and J ends lost 4 bases and 7 bases, in that order; junction bases with no gene match: 7. Germline V CDR1 and CDR2: SGHNT, YYREEE (reference sequence). CDR3 region: CASSHRQGQNEQFF. The CDR3 nucleotides are TGTGCCAGCAGCCACCGACAGGGGCAGAATGAGCAGTTCTTC. Complete variable domain (other parts from reference TRBV5-4 and TRBJ2-1): ETGVTQSPTHLIKTRGQQVTLRCSSQSGHNTVSWYQQALGQGPQFIFQYYREEENGRGNFPPRFSGLQFPNYSSELNVNALELDDSALYLCASSHRQGQNEQFFGPGTRLTVL.

The CDR3, as DNA: TGTGCCTGGAGTGCCGAAACAGGGGGCGAGCAGTACTTC. Translated: CAWSAETGGEQYF. The V gene is TRBV30, the J gene TRBJ2-7; 8 bases align to TRBD1. After removal of 1 base from V and 6 bases from J, the junction contained 5 bases not matched to a gene. There are 13 residues in the CDR3. Germline V gene sequence: CDR1 GTSNPN, CDR2 SVGIG (reference sequence). The full variable domain, rest sourced from reference TRBV30 and TRBJ2-7, is SQTIHQWPATLVQPVGSPLSLECTVEGTSNPNLYWYRQAAGRGLQLLFYSVGIGQISSEVPQNLSASRPQDRQFILSSKKLLLSDSGFYLCAWSAETGGEQYFGPGTRLTVT.

This clone was detected only once. The CDR3 loop reads CASSGARDKLLYGYTF. In DNA, the CDR3 is TGTGCCAGCAGCGGAGCGAGGGACAAACTTCTCTATGGCTACACCTTC. The chain combines TRBV9 with TRBJ1-2; D possibly corresponds to TRBD1 (6 bases). Trimming took off 3 bases at V and 4 bases at J, with 19 bases between the two ends. This CDR3 comprises 16 residues. The germline V gene encodes CDR1 SGDLS and CDR2 YYNGEE.

The chain uses TRBV6-5 and TRBJ2-1; TRBD1 might be the D (6 bases). CDR1 MNHEY and CDR2 SVGAGI come from the germline V gene. The CDR3 is 15 amino acids. Trimming stripped 0 bases from V and 6 bases from J, with 12 bases between. The chain's CDR3 is CASSYSRTGINEQFF. CDR3 sequence (DNA): TGTGCCAGCAGTTACTCGAGAACAGGGATCAATGAGCAGTTCTTC.

The CDR3 loop reads CASSLHSGGVSTDTQYF. The CDR3 region has the DNA TGTGCCAGCAGTTTGCACTCAGGGGGCGTTAGCACAGATACGCAGTATTTT. V is TRBV28 and J is TRBJ2-3; 8 bases are a match to TRBD1. Germline lookup yields CDR1 MDHEN and CDR2 SYDVKM. J gave up 0 bases and V 3 bases, and 8 bases lay outside the gene matches. This CDR3 comprises 17 residues. Together with reference TRBV28 and TRBJ2-3, the CDR3 gives the full variable domain: DVKVTQSSRYLVKRTGEKVFLECVQDMDHENMFWYRQDPGLGLRLIYFSYDVKMKEKGDIPEGYSVSREKKERFSLILESASTNQTSMYLCASSLHSGGVSTDTQYFGPGTRLTVL.

The gene calls are TRBV4-3 and TRBJ2-1; a weak D match, TRBD2 (5 bases). Germline V gene sequence: CDR1 LGHNA, CDR2 YSLEER. The CDR3 extends over 15 amino acids. Trimming cost V 1 base and J 5 bases, with 12 bases left between them. The CDR3 nucleotides read TGCGCCAGCAGCCAAGCTGGAGGAATTCACAATGAGCAGTTCTTC. It codes for CASSQAGGIHNEQFF.

This chain uses TRBV19 with TRBJ1-1; TRBD1 aligns across 9 bases. V lost 4 bases to trimming and J lost 3 bases; unmatched junction nucleotides: 6. The CDR3 runs 15 residues. From germline, CDR1 is LNHDA and CDR2 SQIVND (reference sequence). CDR3 sequence (DNA): TGTGCCAGTAGTACACAGGGGGCTATGTACACTGAAGCTTTCTTT. Translation gives CASSTQGAMYTEAFF.

The chain recombines TRBV5-4 with TRBJ2-5; 9 bases are shared with TRBD2. The CDR3 contains 15 residues. The germline gives CDR1 SGHNT, CDR2 YYREEE (reference sequence). V gave up 2 bases and J gave up 4 bases; unmatched junction bases: 6. The CDR3 nucleotides are TGTGCCAGCAGCTTATGGGGCGGGGGGGGAGAGACCCAGTACTTC. It translates to CASSLWGGGGETQYF.

This clone appeared once. The chain recombines TRBV9 with TRBJ2-3, with TRBD2 matching over 7 bases. Germline lookup yields CDR1 SGDLS and CDR2 YYNGEE. The CDR3 has 16 residues. After removal of 3 bases from V and 1 base from J, the junction contained 8 bases not matched to a gene. The chain's CDR3 is CASSGLLAGGTDTQYF. The CDR3 DNA sequence: TGTGCCAGCAGCGGCCTCCTGGCGGGGGGCACAGATACGCAGTATTTT.

Note on this clone: The sample holds other DNA sequences that translate to the same CDR3. The V gene is TRBV6-5, the J gene TRBJ1-2; TRBD1 matches 10 bases. The CDR3 runs 13 residues. Germline CDR1 and CDR2: MNHEY and SVGAGI. V lost 7 bases to trimming and J lost 8 bases; unmatched junction nucleotides: 7. The CDR3 loop reads CASNPTGGKGYTF. The CDR3 DNA reads TGTGCCAGCAACCCGACAGGGGGCAAAGGCTACACCTTC.

The chain recombines TRBV5-4 with TRBJ1-1; tentative D call: TRBD1 (6 bases). This CDR3 has 15 amino acids. Per the germline V gene, CDR1 is SGHNT and CDR2 is YYREEE (reference sequence). Deletions cut 3 bases from V and 0 bases from J, with 12 bases between. CDR3 region: CASSSGTSMNTEAFF. The CDR3 bases are TGTGCCAGCAGCTCCGGGACATCAATGAACACTGAAGCTTTCTTT.

The rearrangement links TRBV27 to TRBJ2-1; 7 bases are a match to TRBD1. CDR1 is MNHEY, CDR2 SMNVEV, per germline (reference sequence). The junction had 7 bases not matched to a gene; V was cut back by 8 bases and J by 0 bases. The CDR3 is 15 amino acids. CDR3 DNA sequence: TGTGCCAGCGGACGGGACAGTATCTCCTACAATGAGCAGTTCTTC. It codes for CASGRDSISYNEQFF.

V gene TRBV5-6 combines with J gene TRBJ2-3; D gene uncertain. This CDR3 comprises 14 residues. The V and J ends lost 4 bases and 11 bases respectively, with 20 bases between them. Germline loops: CDR1 SGHDT, CDR2 YYEEEE. The CDR3 nucleotides are TGTGCCAGCAGCCCAACCCCGACTGAACTCCTGCAGTATTTT. Translated, it gives CASSPTPTELLQYF. Drawing the rest from reference TRBV5-6 and TRBJ2-3, the complete variable domain is DAGVTQSPTHLIKTRGQQVTLRCSPKSGHDTVSWYQQALGQGPQFIFQYYEEEERQRGNFPDRFSGHQFPNYSSELNVNALLLGDSALYLCASSPTPTELLQYFGPGTRLTVL.